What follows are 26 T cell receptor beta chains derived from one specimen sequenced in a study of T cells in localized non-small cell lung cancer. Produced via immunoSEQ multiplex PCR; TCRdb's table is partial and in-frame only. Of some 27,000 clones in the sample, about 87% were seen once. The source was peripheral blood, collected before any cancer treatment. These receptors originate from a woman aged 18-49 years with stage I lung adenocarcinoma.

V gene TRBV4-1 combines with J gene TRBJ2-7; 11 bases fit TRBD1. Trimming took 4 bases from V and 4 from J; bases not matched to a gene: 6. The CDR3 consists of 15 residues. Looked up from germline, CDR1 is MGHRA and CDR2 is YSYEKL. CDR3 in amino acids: CASSPGQGALYEQYF. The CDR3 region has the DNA TGCGCCAGCAGCCCCGGACAGGGGGCATTGTACGAGCAGTACTTC.

CDR3 loop: CASREGLSYNEQFF. Here the CDR3 DNA reads TGTGCCAGCAGGGAGGGCCTCTCCTACAATGAGCAGTTCTTC. The J gene is TRBJ2-1, the V gene TRBV4-2; possible D gene TRBD2, 6 bases. Germline loops: CDR1 LGHNA, CDR2 YNFKEQ. Trimming removed 6 bases at V and 0 bases at J, with 9 bases between. The CDR3 is 14 residues long.

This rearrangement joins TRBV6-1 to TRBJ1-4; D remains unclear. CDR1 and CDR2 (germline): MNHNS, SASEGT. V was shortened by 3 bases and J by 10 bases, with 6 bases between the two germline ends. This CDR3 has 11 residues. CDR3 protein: CASSEGPKLFF. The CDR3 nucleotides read TGTGCCAGCAGTGAGGGTCCAAAACTGTTTTTT.

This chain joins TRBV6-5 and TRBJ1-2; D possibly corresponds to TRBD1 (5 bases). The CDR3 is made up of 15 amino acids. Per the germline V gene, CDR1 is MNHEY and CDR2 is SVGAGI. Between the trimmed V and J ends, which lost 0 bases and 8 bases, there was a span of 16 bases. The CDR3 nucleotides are TGTGCCAGCAGTTACTCGACAGCTGGGTCGACGGGCTACACCTTC. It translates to CASSYSTAGSTGYTF.

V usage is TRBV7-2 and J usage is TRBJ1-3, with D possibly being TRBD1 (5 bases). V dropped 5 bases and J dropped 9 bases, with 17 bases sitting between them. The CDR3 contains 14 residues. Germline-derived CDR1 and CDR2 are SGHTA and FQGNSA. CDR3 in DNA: TGTGCCAGCAGCCAGGGCTGGCACCTAAGCACCATATATTTT. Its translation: CASSQGWHLSTIYF.

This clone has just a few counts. DNA for the CDR3: TGTGCCAGTAGTACTTATATGGGGAGCACAGATACGCAGTATTTT. It encodes CASSTYMGSTDTQYF. V and J are TRBV19 and TRBJ2-3; D not certain. The V gene's germline CDR1 is LNHDA and CDR2 SQIVND (reference sequence). V lost 4 bases and J 0 bases, leaving 11 bases between the germline ends. The CDR3 length is 15 residues.

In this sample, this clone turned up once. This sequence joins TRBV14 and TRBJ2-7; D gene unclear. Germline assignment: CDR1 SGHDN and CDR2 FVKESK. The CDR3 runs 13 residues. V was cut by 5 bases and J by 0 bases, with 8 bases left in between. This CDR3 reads CASSRRPSYEQYF. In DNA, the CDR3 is TGTGCCAGCAGCAGACGCCCCTCCTACGAGCAGTACTTC.

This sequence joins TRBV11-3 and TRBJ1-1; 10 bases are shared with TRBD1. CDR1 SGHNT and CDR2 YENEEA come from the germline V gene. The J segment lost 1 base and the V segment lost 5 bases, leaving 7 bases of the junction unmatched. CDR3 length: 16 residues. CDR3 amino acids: CASSPTWTGGNTEAFF. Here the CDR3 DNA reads TGTGCCAGCAGCCCTACCTGGACAGGGGGGAACACTGAAGCTTTCTTT.

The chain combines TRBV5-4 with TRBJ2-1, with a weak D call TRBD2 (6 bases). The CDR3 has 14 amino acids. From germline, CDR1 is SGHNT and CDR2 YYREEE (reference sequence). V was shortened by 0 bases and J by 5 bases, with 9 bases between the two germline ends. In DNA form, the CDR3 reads TGTGCCAGCAGCTTGGGGGGGGTGGACAATGAGCAGTTCTTC. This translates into CASSLGGVDNEQFF.

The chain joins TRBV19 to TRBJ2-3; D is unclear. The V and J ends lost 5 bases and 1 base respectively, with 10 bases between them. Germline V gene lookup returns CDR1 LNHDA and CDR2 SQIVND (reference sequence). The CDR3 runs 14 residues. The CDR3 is CASSVEDGTDTQYF. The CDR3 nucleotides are TGTGCCAGTAGTGTCGAGGACGGCACAGATACGCAGTATTTT.

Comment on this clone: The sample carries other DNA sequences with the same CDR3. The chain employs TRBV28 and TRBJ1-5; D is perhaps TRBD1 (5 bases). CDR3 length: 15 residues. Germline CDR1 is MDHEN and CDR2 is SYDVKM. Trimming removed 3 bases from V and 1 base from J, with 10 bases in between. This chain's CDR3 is CASSLDGGSNQPQHF. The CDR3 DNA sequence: TGTGCCAGCAGTTTGGACGGGGGGAGCAATCAGCCCCAGCATTTT.

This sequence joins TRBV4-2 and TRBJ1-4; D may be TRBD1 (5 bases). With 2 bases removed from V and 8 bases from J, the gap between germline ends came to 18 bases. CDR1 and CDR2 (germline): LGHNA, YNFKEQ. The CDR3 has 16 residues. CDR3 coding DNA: TGTGCCAGCAGCCAACCACAGGCATTATGGAGCGAAAAACTGTTTTTT. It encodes CASSQPQALWSEKLFF.

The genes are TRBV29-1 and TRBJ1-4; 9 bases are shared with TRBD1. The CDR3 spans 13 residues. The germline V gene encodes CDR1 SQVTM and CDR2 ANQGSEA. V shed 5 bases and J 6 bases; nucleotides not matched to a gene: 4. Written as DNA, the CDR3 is TGCAGCGTTTCACAGGGGGCGGATGAAAAACTGTTTTTT. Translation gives CSVSQGADEKLFF.

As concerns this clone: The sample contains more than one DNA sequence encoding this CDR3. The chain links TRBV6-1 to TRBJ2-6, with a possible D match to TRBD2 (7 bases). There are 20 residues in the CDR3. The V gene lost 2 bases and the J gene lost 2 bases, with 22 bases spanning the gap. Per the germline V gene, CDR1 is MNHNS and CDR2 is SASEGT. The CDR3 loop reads CASSERGGRFVLTGANVLTF. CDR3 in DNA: TGTGCCAGCAGTGAAAGGGGGGGGCGCTTTGTTTTGACTGGGGCCAACGTCCTGACTTTC.

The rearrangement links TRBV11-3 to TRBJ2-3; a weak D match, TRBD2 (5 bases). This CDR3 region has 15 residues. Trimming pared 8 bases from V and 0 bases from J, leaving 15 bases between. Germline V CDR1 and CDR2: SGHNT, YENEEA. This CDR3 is CASHPGSLSTDTQYF. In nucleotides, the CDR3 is TGTGCCAGCCACCCGGGGTCTTTAAGCACAGATACGCAGTATTTT.

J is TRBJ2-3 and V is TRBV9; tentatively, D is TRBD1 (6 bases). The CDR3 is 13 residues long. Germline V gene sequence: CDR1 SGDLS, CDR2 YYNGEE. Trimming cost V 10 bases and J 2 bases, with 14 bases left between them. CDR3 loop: CASNRDPTDTQYF. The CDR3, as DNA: TGTGCCTCGAACAGGGATCCCACAGATACGCAGTATTTT.

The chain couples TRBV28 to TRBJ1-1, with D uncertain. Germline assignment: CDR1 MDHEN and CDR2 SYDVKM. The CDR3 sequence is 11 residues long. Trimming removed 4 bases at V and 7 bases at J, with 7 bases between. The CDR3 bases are TGTGCCAGCAGTTCGAGACTTGAAGCTTTCTTT. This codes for CASSSRLEAFF.

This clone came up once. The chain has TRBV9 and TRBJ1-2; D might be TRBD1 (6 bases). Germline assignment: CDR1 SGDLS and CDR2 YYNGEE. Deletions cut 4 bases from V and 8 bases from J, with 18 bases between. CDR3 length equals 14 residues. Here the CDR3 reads CASSPGQGRGGYTF. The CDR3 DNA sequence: TGTGCCAGCAGCCCCGGGCAGGGTAGGGGGGGCTACACCTTC.

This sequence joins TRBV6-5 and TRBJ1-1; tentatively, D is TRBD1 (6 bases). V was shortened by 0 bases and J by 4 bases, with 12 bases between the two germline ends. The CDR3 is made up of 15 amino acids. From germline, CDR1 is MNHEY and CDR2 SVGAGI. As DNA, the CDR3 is TGTGCCAGCAGTTACTCGGGCGGGGGCGGCACTGAAGCTTTCTTT. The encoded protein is CASSYSGGGGTEAFF.

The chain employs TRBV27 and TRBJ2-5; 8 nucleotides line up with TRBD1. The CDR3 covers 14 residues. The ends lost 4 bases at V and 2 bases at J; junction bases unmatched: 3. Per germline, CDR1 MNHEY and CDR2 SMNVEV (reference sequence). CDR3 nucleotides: TGTGCCAGCAGTTCCGGACAGGGACAAGAGACCCAGTACTTC. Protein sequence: CASSSGQGQETQYF.

The CDR3 sequence is CASKPVLNTEAFF. In nucleotides, the CDR3 is TGTGCCAGCAAGCCAGTTTTGAACACTGAAGCTTTCTTT. The chain joins TRBV25-1 to TRBJ1-1; D call uncertain. The CDR3 has 13 amino acids. In germline, CDR1 is MGHDK, CDR2 SYGVNS. Trimming cost V 7 bases and J 0 bases, with 9 bases left between them.

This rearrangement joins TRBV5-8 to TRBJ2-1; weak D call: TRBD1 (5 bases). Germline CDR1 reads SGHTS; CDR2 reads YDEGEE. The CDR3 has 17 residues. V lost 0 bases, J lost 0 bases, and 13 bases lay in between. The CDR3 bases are TGTGCCAGCAGCTTGGGACAGCCCCCCAGCTCCTACAATGAGCAGTTCTTC. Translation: CASSLGQPPSSYNEQFF.

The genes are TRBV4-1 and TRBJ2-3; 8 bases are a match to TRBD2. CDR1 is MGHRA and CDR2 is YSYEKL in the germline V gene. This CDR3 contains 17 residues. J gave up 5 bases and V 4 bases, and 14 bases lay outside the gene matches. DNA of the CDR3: TGCGCCAGCAGCCCCCTCCGGGAGGGCGGGATAGTAGATACGCAGTATTTT. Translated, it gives CASSPLREGGIVDTQYF.

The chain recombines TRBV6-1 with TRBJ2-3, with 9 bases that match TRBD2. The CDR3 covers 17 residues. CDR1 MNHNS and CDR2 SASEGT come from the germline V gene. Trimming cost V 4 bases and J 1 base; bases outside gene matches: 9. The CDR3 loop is CASSGLIVAGGTDTQYF. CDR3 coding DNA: TGTGCCAGCAGTGGGCTTATTGTAGCGGGGGGCACAGATACGCAGTATTTT.

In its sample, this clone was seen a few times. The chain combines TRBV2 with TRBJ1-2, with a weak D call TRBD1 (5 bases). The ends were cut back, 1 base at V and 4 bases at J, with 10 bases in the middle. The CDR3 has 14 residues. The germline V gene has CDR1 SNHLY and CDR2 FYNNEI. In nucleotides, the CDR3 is TGTGCCAGCAGTGAAGAGCAGGGACCCTATGGCTACACCTTC. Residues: CASSEEQGPYGYTF.

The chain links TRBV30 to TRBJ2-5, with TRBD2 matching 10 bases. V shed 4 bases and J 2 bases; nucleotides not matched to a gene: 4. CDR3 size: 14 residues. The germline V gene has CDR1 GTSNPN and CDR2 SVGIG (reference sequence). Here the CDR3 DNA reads TGTGCCTGGACACTAGCGGGATATCAAGAGACCCAGTACTTC. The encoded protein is CAWTLAGYQETQYF. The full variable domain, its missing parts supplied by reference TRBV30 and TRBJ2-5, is SQTIHQWPATLVQPVGSPLSLECTVEGTSNPNLYWYRQAAGRGLQLLFYSVGIGQISSEVPQNLSASRPQDRQFILSSKKLLLSDSGFYLCAWTLAGYQETQYFGPGTRLLVL.